The T cell receptor beta chain described here comes from a study of blood T cell repertoires in COVID-19. Study-level background: Spain, Italy and the United States supplied samples that represented acute and convalescent COVID-19. PBMCs, B-cell-depleted T cells, or T cells provided the cDNA or gDNA that made up the material.

As handled by the study authors: The assay estimated nucleated cells by amplifying reference gene primers. The table came from immunoSEQ multiplex PCR; TCRdb's copy has only in-frame clones and leaves some out. From that table come the V and J calls and clone size; the DNA was used to work out D and trimming. Counted here are about 33,000 clones, approximately 86% occurring once; the ten biggest clones make up more than 20%. Germline assignment: CDR1 MGHDK and CDR2 SYGVNS. V was clipped by 4 bases and J by 4 bases, with 8 bases between them. The length of the CDR3 is 13 residues. The chain joins TRBV25-1 to TRBJ2-1; D remains unclear. Sequences were obtained from peripheral blood. This receptor was identified in a woman at least 80 years old with active or convalescent COVID-19. The CDR3 is CASSATNYNEQFF. CDR3 DNA: TGTGCCAGCAGTGCAACAAATTACAATGAGCAGTTCTTC.